Following are 29 T cell receptor beta chains from one sample sequenced in a study of radiotherapy plus CTLA-4 blockade in lung cancer. Only in-frame clones appear in the TCRdb table, and some are missing; sequencing was by immunoSEQ multiplex PCR. Altogether some 73,000 clones are present, approximately 84% being singletons, with the ten largest covering about 0.79%. The sample here was peripheral blood, taken from a patient treated with radiotherapy plus ipilimumab. Receptors originate from a human donor with non-small cell lung cancer who had stable disease on radiotherapy plus ipilimumab.

The chain has TRBV12-5 and TRBJ2-7; D possibly matches TRBD1 or TRBD2 (5 bases each). The ends were cut back, 2 bases at V and 0 bases at J, with 14 bases in the middle. This CDR3 is 16 amino acids long. Germline-derived CDR1 and CDR2 are LGHNT and FRNRAP. The CDR3 spells CASGLYREGPSYEQYF. CDR3 nucleotide sequence: TGTGCTAGTGGTTTGTATAGAGAGGGGCCCTCCTACGAGCAGTACTTC.

This sequence joins TRBV6-1 and TRBJ1-2; 8 nucleotides agree with TRBD1. CDR1 and CDR2 from the germline V gene are MNHNS and SASEGT. This CDR3 region has 16 residues. Unmatched junction bases numbered 11, after V lost 4 bases and J lost 4 bases. This CDR3 is CASSVIGQGASYGYTF. As DNA, the CDR3 is TGTGCCAGCAGTGTAATAGGACAGGGCGCCTCCTATGGCTACACCTTC.

The chain joins TRBV5-1 to TRBJ2-3, with 11 bases aligning to TRBD2. The germline gives CDR1 SGHRS, CDR2 YFSETQ. The CDR3 consists of 16 residues. The trim removed 2 bases at V and 5 bases at J, leaving 7 bases unmatched. CDR3 protein: CASSLSLAGAGDTQYF. CDR3 bases: TGCGCCAGCAGCTTATCACTAGCGGGAGCAGGAGATACGCAGTATTTT.

The CDR3 region is CASSDPTARDTDTQYF. CDR3 nucleotides: TGTGCCAGCAGCGACCCGACAGCCCGAGACACAGATACGCAGTATTTT. The chain has TRBV5-7 and TRBJ2-3, with D possibly TRBD1 on 5 matching bases. TRBV5-7 counts as an open reading frame of uncertain function. This CDR3 contains 16 residues. The V end lost 4 bases, the J end lost 2 bases, and 17 bases lay between the germline ends.

This clone has only one observation. This chain connects TRBV11-2 to TRBJ2-1; D possibly corresponds to TRBD1 (5 bases). The CDR3 covers 15 residues. V was shortened by 1 base and J by 3 bases, with 10 bases between the two germline ends. CDR1 and CDR2 from the germline V gene are SGHAT and FQNNGV. The CDR3 here is CASSLGFDSYNEQFF. The DNA of the CDR3 is TGTGCCAGCAGCTTAGGTTTCGACAGCTACAATGAGCAGTTCTTC.

The table lists this clone with a few counts. V and J are TRBV2 and TRBJ2-7, with D unclear. CDR3 length equals 12 residues. V gave up 2 bases and J gave up 1 base, with 3 bases separating them. Germline V gene lookup returns CDR1 SNHLY and CDR2 FYNNEI. Here the CDR3 reads CASSEQSYEQYF. The DNA of the CDR3 is TGTGCCAGCAGTGAACAGTCCTACGAGCAGTACTTC. Full variable domain (remainder filled in from reference TRBV2 and TRBJ2-7): EPEVTQTPSHQVTQMGQEVILRCVPISNHLYFYWYRQILGQKVEFLVSFYNNEISEKSEIFDDQFSVERPDGSNFTLKIRSTKLEDSAMYFCASSEQSYEQYFGPGTRLTVT.

V is TRBV10-2 and J is TRBJ1-4; D not certain. CDR3 length equals 16 residues. The germline gives CDR1 WSHSY, CDR2 SAAADI. The germline V and J ends were trimmed by 10 bases and 4 bases, with 22 bases remaining between them. This chain's CDR3 is CATSRGPPTFNEKLFF. As DNA, the CDR3 is TGCGCCACCTCTCGTGGACCCCCTACTTTTAATGAAAAACTGTTTTTT.

The CDR3 DNA is TGTGCCAGCAGTTTTTCGGGAGCGGGCCTCCACTTT. It translates to CASSFSGAGLHF. The chain employs TRBV27 and TRBJ1-6; D not resolved. The V end lost 3 bases, the J end lost 15 bases, and 12 bases lay between the germline ends. This CDR3 is built from 12 residues. Germline V gene lookup returns CDR1 MNHEY and CDR2 SMNVEV (reference sequence).

The CDR3 loop is CAWKGRENTEAFF. The CDR3 bases are TGTGCCTGGAAAGGCAGGGAAAACACTGAAGCTTTCTTT. This rearrangement joins TRBV30 to TRBJ1-1; D perhaps matches TRBD1 (5 bases). CDR1 is GTSNPN, CDR2 SVGIG, per germline (reference sequence). The CDR3 runs 13 residues. V lost 4 bases, J lost 2 bases, and 11 bases lay in between. The whole variable domain, remainder taken from reference TRBV30 and TRBJ1-1, is SQTIHQWPATLVQPVGSPLSLECTVEGTSNPNLYWYRQAAGRGLQLLFYSVGIGQISSEVPQNLSASRPQDRQFILSSKKLLLSDSGFYLCAWKGRENTEAFFGQGTRLTVV.

The genes are TRBV28 and TRBJ2-1; 7 positions match TRBD2. This CDR3 is 14 amino acids long. The V and J ends lost 5 bases and 2 bases, in that order; junction bases with no gene match: 3. Per germline, CDR1 MDHEN and CDR2 SYDVKM. CDR3 in amino acids: CASSPGLAYNEQFF. In DNA, the CDR3 is TGTGCCAGCAGTCCCGGACTAGCCTACAATGAGCAGTTCTTC.

The rearrangement uses TRBV27 and TRBJ1-6; 7 nucleotides match TRBD1. Germline V lookup: CDR1 MNHEY, CDR2 SMNVEV (reference sequence). The CDR3 runs to 16 residues. The trim removed 2 bases at V and 9 bases at J, leaving 10 bases unmatched. CDR3 DNA sequence: TGTGCCAGCAGTTTAACCGGGACAGTCGGTAGTTCACCCCTCCACTTT. This sequence encodes CASSLTGTVGSSPLHF.

The chain uses TRBV9 and TRBJ1-6; D is perhaps TRBD1 (5 bases). Trimming shortened V by 0 bases and J by 6 bases, and 7 bases separated the two germline ends. The CDR3 covers 14 residues. Germline loops: CDR1 SGDLS, CDR2 YYNGEE. The CDR3 is CASSVGGSNSPLHF. DNA of the CDR3: TGTGCCAGCAGCGTAGGGGGGAGTAATTCACCCCTCCACTTT.

This clone came up once. The chain links TRBV7-2 to TRBJ2-1; 13 bases agree with TRBD2. The V segment lost 5 bases and the J segment 3 bases; nucleotides outside the gene matches: 10. Germline CDR1 reads SGHTA; CDR2 reads FQGNSA. This CDR3 region has 18 residues. The CDR3 protein is CASSPRTSGSSGYNEQFF. The CDR3 coding sequence is TGTGCCAGCAGCCCTAGGACTAGCGGGAGTTCGGGCTACAATGAGCAGTTCTTC.

The gene calls are TRBV27 and TRBJ2-1; 8 bases align to TRBD2. Germline CDR1 reads MNHEY; CDR2 reads SMNVEV (reference sequence). Trimming cost V 0 bases and J 4 bases; bases outside gene matches: 5. CDR3 length equals 16 residues. The CDR3 protein is CASSLSASGFYNEQFF. CDR3 bases: TGTGCCAGCAGTTTATCGGCTAGCGGGTTTTACAATGAGCAGTTCTTC.

The CDR3 DNA reads TGTGCCAGCAGTTTAACCGGGACTAGCGTTAACAATGAGCAGTTCTTC. Translating it yields CASSLTGTSVNNEQFF. The chain is built from TRBV28 and TRBJ2-1; 10 bases are a match to TRBD2. V gave up 2 bases and J gave up 5 bases; unmatched junction bases: 6. The CDR3 is 16 amino acids. Germline V gene lookup returns CDR1 MDHEN and CDR2 SYDVKM.

This clone has more than one count but fewer than ten. V usage is TRBV19 and J usage is TRBJ2-2; D perhaps matches TRBD2 (7 bases). V lost 10 bases and J lost 0, with 15 bases in between. Per the germline V gene, CDR1 is LNHDA and CDR2 is SQIVND (reference sequence). The CDR3 sequence is 15 residues long. The CDR3 loop reads CATNRGAPNTGELFF. The DNA of the CDR3 is TGTGCCACCAACCGGGGGGCGCCGAACACCGGGGAGCTGTTTTTT.

This rearrangement joins TRBV7-9 to TRBJ2-4, with 8 bases that match TRBD1. V lost 4 bases to trimming and J lost 0 bases; unmatched junction nucleotides: 5. There are 16 residues in the CDR3. Germline CDR1 reads SEHNR; CDR2 reads FQNEAQ (reference sequence). The CDR3 nucleotides read TGTGCCAGCAGCTCCACAGGGGGGATAGCCAAAAACATTCAGTACTTC. This codes for CASSSTGGIAKNIQYF.

The table lists this clone with a few counts. The chain carries TRBV6-1 and TRBJ2-4, with D hard to call. CDR3 length: 16 amino acids. Germline V gene sequence: CDR1 MNHNS, CDR2 SASEGT. Trimming stripped 0 bases from V and 3 bases from J, with 12 bases between. Here the CDR3 reads CASSEAIGLGKNIQYF. The CDR3 region has the DNA TGTGCCAGCAGTGAAGCGATAGGGTTGGGCAAAAACATTCAGTACTTC.

CDR3 amino acids: CASSELTGHNSPLHF. CDR3 DNA: TGTGCCAGCAGCGAGCTGACAGGCCATAATTCACCCCTCCACTTT. The chain joins TRBV7-3 to TRBJ1-6; D may be TRBD1 (6 bases). The CDR3 loop spans 15 amino acids. CDR1 and CDR2 from the germline V gene are SGHTA and FQGTGA. Trimming left V 5 bases short and J 5 bases short, with 13 bases between. Complete variable domain (other parts from reference TRBV7-3 and TRBJ1-6): GAGVSQTPSNKVTEKGKYVELRCDPISGHTALYWYRQSLGQGPEFLIYFQGTGAADDSGLPNDRFFAVRPEGSVSTLKIQRTERGDSAVYLCASSELTGHNSPLHFGNGTRLTVT.

The V gene is TRBV7-9, the J gene TRBJ2-1, with D perhaps given as TRBD1 or TRBD2 (5 bases each). V lost 3 bases and J 6 bases, leaving 15 bases between the germline ends. The CDR3 runs 15 residues. Germline CDR1 SEHNR, CDR2 FQNEAQ (reference sequence). The CDR3 DNA sequence: TGTGCCAGCAGCTTCTACGGGACGGCAAGCAATGAGCAGTTCTTC. Translated, it gives CASSFYGTASNEQFF.

The rearrangement links TRBV6-1 to TRBJ2-7; the D gene is possibly TRBD2 (5 bases). V was trimmed by 0 bases and J by 3 bases, leaving 15 bases between them. The CDR3 consists of 16 residues. CDR1 and CDR2 from the germline V gene are MNHNS and SASEGT. The chain's CDR3 is CASSEASPTRVYEQYF. Written as DNA, the CDR3 is TGTGCCAGCAGTGAAGCCTCGCCTACTAGAGTCTACGAGCAGTACTTC.

The chain recombines TRBV11-2 with TRBJ2-5; unclear D gene. Germline lookup yields CDR1 SGHAT and CDR2 FQNNGV. V lost 1 base and J 3 bases, leaving 6 bases between the germline ends. The CDR3 has 13 amino acids. The CDR3 nucleotides read TGTGCCAGCAGCTTAGCCGACGAAGAGACCCAGTACTTC. Translated, it gives CASSLADEETQYF.

This clone has just a few counts. CDR3 in DNA: TGCAGCGTTGGAGAGATGCGGAACACTGAAGCTTTCTTT. Its protein product is CSVGEMRNTEAFF. The chain carries TRBV29-1 and TRBJ1-1; D is undetermined. CDR1 is SQVTM and CDR2 is ANQGSEA in the germline V gene. V was shortened by 4 bases and J by 1 base, with 10 bases between the two germline ends. The CDR3 extends over 13 amino acids. Based on the CDR3 plus reference TRBV29-1 and TRBJ1-1, the full variable domain is SAVISQKPSRDICQRGTSLTIQCQVDSQVTMMFWYRQQPGQSLTLIATANQGSEATYESGFVIDKFPISRPNLTFSTLTVSNMSPEDSSIYLCSVGEMRNTEAFFGQGTRLTVV.

The rearrangement joins TRBV2 to TRBJ1-2, with 7 bases matching TRBD1. Losses at the gene ends were 6 bases for V and 8 bases for J; bases not matched to a gene: 6. This CDR3 region has 12 residues. CDR1 is SNHLY, CDR2 FYNNEI, per germline. The CDR3 sequence is CASSDRVVGYTF. Here the CDR3 DNA reads TGTGCCAGCAGCGACAGGGTTGTGGGCTACACCTTC.

V gene TRBV5-5 combines with J gene TRBJ2-1; D might be TRBD1 or TRBD2, each matching 5 bases. CDR1 and CDR2 from the germline V gene are SGHKS and YYEKEE (reference sequence). The CDR3 has 12 amino acids. V lost 3 bases to trimming and J lost 14 bases, with 15 bases between them. The CDR3 bases are TGTGCCAGCAGCTCCTCCCGAATGGGGGAGTTCTTC. It is translated as CASSSSRMGEFF.

Concerning this clone: Mismatch with germline at one junction end may stem from a read error. The J gene is TRBJ1-2, the V gene TRBV16; the D is unclear. This CDR3 has 12 residues. Germline CDR1 KGHSY, CDR2 FQNENV. The CDR3 DNA is TGTGCCAGCAGCCAAGAGAAGAGCTCTTACGCCTTC. This codes for CASSQEKSSYAF.

The chain uses TRBV6-6 and TRBJ1-2; D unclear. CDR1 and CDR2 from the germline V gene are MNHNY and SVGAGI (reference sequence). With 7 bases removed from V and 7 bases from J, the gap between germline ends came to 16 bases. The CDR3 covers 13 residues. DNA of the CDR3: TGTGCCAGCACTGGCGGGCCGCGCGCTGGCTACACCTTC. Protein sequence: CASTGGPRAGYTF.

This clone was observed a single time. The V and J genes are TRBV27 and TRBJ1-3; D is undetermined. Germline assignment: CDR1 MNHEY and CDR2 SMNVEV (reference sequence). There are 16 residues in the CDR3. The V end lost 2 bases, the J end lost 0 bases, and 11 bases lay between the germline ends. The CDR3 reads CASSLVRRTSGNTIYF. The CDR3, as DNA: TGTGCCAGCAGTTTAGTTCGCAGGACCTCTGGAAACACCATATATTTT.

This clone was observed a few times. The CDR3 DNA reads TGCGCCAGCAGCCACGGGACCTCGGGCACCATATATTTT. Protein: CASSHGTSGTIYF. The chain employs TRBV5-1 and TRBJ1-3; possible D gene TRBD1, 5 bases. Germline V gives CDR1 SGHRS, CDR2 YFSETQ. This CDR3 is 13 amino acids long. The germline V and J ends were trimmed by 4 bases and 9 bases, with 14 bases remaining between them.